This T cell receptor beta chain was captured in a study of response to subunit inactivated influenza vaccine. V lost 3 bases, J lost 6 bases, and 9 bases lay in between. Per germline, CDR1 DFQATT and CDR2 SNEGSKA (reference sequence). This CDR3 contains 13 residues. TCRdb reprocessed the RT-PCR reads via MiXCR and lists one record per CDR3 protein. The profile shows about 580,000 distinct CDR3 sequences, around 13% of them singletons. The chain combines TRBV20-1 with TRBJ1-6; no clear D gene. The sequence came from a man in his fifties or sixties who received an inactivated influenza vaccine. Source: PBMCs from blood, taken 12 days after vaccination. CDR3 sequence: CSARTDANSPLHF. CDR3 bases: TGCAGTGCTAGGACGGATGCTAATTCACCCCTCCACTTT.